A single sample gave rise to the 10 T cell receptor beta chains below, sequenced in a study of post-analysis software for immune sequencing data. Whole-study findings and limits: Included in a set of roughly five TRBV segments more frequent in patients than controls were TRBV5-6, TRBV5-1 and TRBV20-1.

cDNA libraries of TCR beta carried unique molecular identifiers. Each CDR3 protein gets one entry after TCRdb re-called the PCR reads with MiXCR. Among 450,000 to 700,000 distinct CDR3 sequences listed, around 40% were seen once. The antigens of these receptors remain unknown. The sample consisted of blood. The receptors originated from a girl aged 5 to 17 with multiple sclerosis.

The rearrangement joins TRBV6-5 to TRBJ2-4; TRBD2 matches at 10 bases. The germline V gene has CDR1 MNHEY and CDR2 SVGAGI. This CDR3 region has 15 residues. The junction had 4 bases not matched to a gene; V was cut back by 4 bases and J by 4 bases. CDR3 in DNA: TGTGCCAGCAGTTCCCAGACTAGCGGGAAAAACATTCAGTACTTC. This gives the protein CASSSQTSGKNIQYF.

This clonotype has only a few counts. The V gene is TRBV12-3 or TRBV12-4, the J gene TRBJ1-5; D gene ambiguous. The CDR3 is 13 residues long. V was shortened by 0 bases and J by 5 bases, with 5 bases between the two germline ends. CDR3 amino acids: CASSLARDQPQHF. The CDR3 DNA is TGTGCCAGCAGTTTAGCTAGGGATCAGCCCCAGCATTTT.

This rearrangement joins TRBV12-3 or TRBV12-4 to TRBJ1-1; no definite D call. The CDR3 contains 16 residues. V was shortened by 6 bases and J by 4 bases, with 21 bases between the two germline ends. In DNA form, the CDR3 reads TGTGCCAGCAGCCTTGGCGGGAGTCTGAGGGCCACTGAAGCTTTCTTT. It yields the protein CASSLGGSLRATEAFF.

This sequence joins TRBV7-6 and TRBJ2-7; D gene ambiguous. The CDR3 is made up of 12 amino acids. From germline, CDR1 is SGHVS and CDR2 FNYEAQ. Trimming stripped 4 bases from V and 0 bases from J, with 4 bases between. The CDR3 loop is CASSSFSYEQYF. The CDR3, as DNA: TGTGCCAGCAGCTCATTCTCCTACGAGCAGTACTTC.

This chain joins TRBV5-1 and TRBJ2-5; D not certain. The J call is doubtful: the DNA matches TRBJ2-7 better. CDR1 is SGHRS, CDR2 YFSETQ, per germline. CDR3 size: 13 residues. In DNA form, the CDR3 reads TGCGCCAGCAGCTTACTCGGGCTCTACGAGCAGTACTTC. Its protein product is CASSLLGLYEQYF.

Remarks on this clonotype: Sequence at one end of the junction differs from germline and may be a read error. The chain combines TRBV3-1 with TRBJ2-4, with a possible D match to TRBD2 (5 bases). The DNA matches TRBJ2-7 better at its end, which makes the J call doubtful. The CDR3 has 12 amino acids. Germline assignment: CDR1 LGHDT and CDR2 YNNKEL (reference sequence). CDR3 sequence (DNA): TGTGCCGGCAGCCAAGGCGGGTACGAGCAGTACTTC. It yields the protein CAGSQGGYEQYF.

The table lists this clonotype with a few counts. This chain connects TRBV20-1 to TRBJ1-6, with D hard to call. CDR1 is DFQATT, CDR2 SNEGSKA, per germline (reference sequence). This CDR3 is 8 amino acids long. V was pared by 6 bases and J by 13 bases, with 4 bases between. DNA for the CDR3: TGCAGTGCCAGTCCCCTCCACTTT. It specifies CSASPLHF.

The chain carries TRBV12-3 or TRBV12-4 and TRBJ2-1; 7 nucleotides match TRBD1. V trimming: 4 bases; J trimming: 7 bases; junction bases outside the gene matches: 7. The CDR3 is made up of 14 amino acids. CDR3 in DNA: TGTGCCAGCAGTTACGGACAGGTTGGAAATGAGCAGTTCTTC. It codes for CASSYGQVGNEQFF.

This chain uses TRBV4-1 with TRBJ1-5, with D unclear. V lost 0 bases to trimming and J lost 6 bases, with 12 bases between them. The CDR3 spans 15 residues. Per germline, CDR1 MGHRA and CDR2 YSYEKL. DNA for the CDR3: TGCGCCAGCAGCCAAGAGGGCCAGGTGGGTCAGCCCCAGCATTTT. It translates to CASSQEGQVGQPQHF.

V gene TRBV14 combines with J gene TRBJ1-2; D is ambiguous. V lost 4 bases and J 1 base, leaving 10 bases between the germline ends. The length of the CDR3 is 14 residues. Germline values: CDR1 SGHDN, CDR2 FVKESK. The CDR3 region has the DNA TGTGCCAGCAGCCCAGCCCGCTATAACTATGGCTACACCTTC. Translated, it gives CASSPARYNYGYTF.